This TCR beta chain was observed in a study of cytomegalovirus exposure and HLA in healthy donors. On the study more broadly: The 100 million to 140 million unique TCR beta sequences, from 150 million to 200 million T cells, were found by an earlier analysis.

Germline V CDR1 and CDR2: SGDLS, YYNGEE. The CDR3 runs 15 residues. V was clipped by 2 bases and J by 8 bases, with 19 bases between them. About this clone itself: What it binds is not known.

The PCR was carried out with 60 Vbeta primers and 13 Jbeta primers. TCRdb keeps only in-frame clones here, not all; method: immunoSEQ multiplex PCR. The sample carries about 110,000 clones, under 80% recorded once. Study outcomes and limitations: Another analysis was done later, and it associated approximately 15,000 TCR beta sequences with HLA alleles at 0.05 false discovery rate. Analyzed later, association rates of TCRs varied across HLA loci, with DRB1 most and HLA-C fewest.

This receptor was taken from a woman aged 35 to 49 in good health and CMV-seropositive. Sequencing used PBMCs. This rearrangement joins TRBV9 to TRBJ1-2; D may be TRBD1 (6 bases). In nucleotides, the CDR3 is TGTGCCAGCAGCGTCGGACAGTATTTCTCAGGAGGCTACACCTTC. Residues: CASSVGQYFSGGYTF.